The 12 T cell receptor beta chains listed next were all sequenced from one sample in a study of blood T cell repertoires in COVID-19. Repertoires were generated with immunoSEQ multiplex PCR, while TCRdb's copy carries only in-frame clones and drops some. The sample contains more than 150,000 clones, approximately 86% of which appear only once. The sample taken for sequencing was peripheral blood. The receptor source for this set is a man aged 35-49 years with active or convalescent COVID-19.

The chain has TRBV19 and TRBJ1-4; 10 nucleotides align to TRBD1. CDR3 length equals 15 residues. J was trimmed by 8 bases and V by 5 bases; bases with no gene match: 8. The germline CDR1 and CDR2 sequences are LNHDA and SQIVND (reference sequence). In DNA form, the CDR3 reads TGTGCCAGTAGTCCGCGGGACAGGGGCGGCGAAAAACTGTTTTTT. Residues: CASSPRDRGGEKLFF.

This chain uses TRBV12-3 or TRBV12-4 with TRBJ2-3; D is undetermined. Trimming shortened V by 6 bases and J by 2 bases, and 9 bases separated the two germline ends. This CDR3 comprises 13 residues. The CDR3 loop reads CASSNQITDTQYF. CDR3 nucleotides: TGTGCCAGCAGCAATCAAATCACAGATACGCAGTATTTT.

The chain uses TRBV3-1 (or the pseudogene TRBV3-2) and TRBJ1-4; no clear D gene. CDR1 is LGHDT and CDR2 is YNNKEL in the germline V gene (reference sequence). The CDR3 totals 16 residues. The V gene lost 0 bases and the J gene lost 5 bases, with 13 bases spanning the gap. In DNA form, the CDR3 reads TGTGCCAGCAGCCAAGAGAGTGTCGGGATGAATGAAAAACTGTTTTTT. Translated, it gives CASSQESVGMNEKLFF.

V and J are TRBV18 and TRBJ1-2; D is ambiguous. CDR3 size: 15 residues. The germline V and J ends were trimmed by 2 bases and 4 bases, with 14 bases remaining between them. Germline-derived CDR1 and CDR2 are KGHSH and LQKENI. Here the CDR3 DNA reads TGTGCCAGCTCACCAGCCAGAGCCGCGGGCTATGGCTACACCTTC. It encodes CASSPARAAGYGYTF.

The J gene is TRBJ1-4, the V gene TRBV12-5; unclear D gene. V was clipped by 10 bases and J by 8 bases, with 14 bases between them. The germline gives CDR1 LGHNT, CDR2 FRNRAP. The CDR3 totals 12 residues. The CDR3 bases are TGTGCTATAAGGGAGGGTGGGGAAAAACTGTTTTTT. The encoded protein is CAIREGGEKLFF.

V and J are TRBV6-1 and TRBJ1-1; D unclear. Germline CDR1 is MNHNS and CDR2 is SASEGT. Trimming stripped 3 bases from V and 9 bases from J, with 11 bases between. There are 12 residues in the CDR3. The CDR3 nucleotides read TGTGCCAGCAGTGAGTCCGCAGATCAAGCTTTCTTT. Translation: CASSESADQAFF.

The CDR3 bases are TGTGCCAGCAGCCAAGGGAGTGATACGCAGTATTTT. Translating gives CASSQGSDTQYF. The chain links TRBV7-9 to TRBJ2-3, with D perhaps matching TRBD2 (5 bases). V dropped 5 bases and J dropped 6 bases, with 9 bases sitting between them. The CDR3 has 12 amino acids. CDR1 is SEHNR and CDR2 is FQNEAQ in the germline V gene (reference sequence). Full variable domain (remainder filled in from reference TRBV7-9 and TRBJ2-3): DTGVSQNPRHKITKRGQNVTFRCDPISEHNRLYWYRQTLGQGPEFLTYFQNEAQLEKSRLLSDRFSAERPKGSFSTLEIQRTEQGDSAMYLCASSQGSDTQYFGPGTRLTVL.

The chain joins TRBV6-5 to TRBJ1-3; D might be TRBD1 (5 bases). Looked up from germline, CDR1 is MNHEY and CDR2 is SVGAGI. V lost 11 bases and J 0 bases, leaving 14 bases between the germline ends. This CDR3 is 14 amino acids long. Here the CDR3 DNA reads TGTGCCTCGGGAGGGGTGTTCTCTGGAAACACCATATATTTT. Encoded protein: CASGGVFSGNTIYF.

The rearrangement links TRBV28 to TRBJ1-5; tentative D call: TRBD1 (6 bases). The CDR3 runs to 12 residues. Trimming left V 8 bases short and J 7 bases short, with 12 bases between. Germline CDR1 MDHEN, CDR2 SYDVKM. CDR3 sequence (DNA): TGTGCCAGCTGCAGGGGAGGGCAGCCCCAGCATTTT. It yields the protein CASCRGGQPQHF.

This chain joins TRBV7-3 and TRBJ2-3, with 11 bases aligning to TRBD2. The CDR3 length is 15 residues. Losses at the gene ends were 8 bases for V and 4 bases for J; bases not matched to a gene: 8. CDR1 SGHTA and CDR2 FQGTGA come from the germline V gene. CDR3 nucleotide sequence: TGTGCCAGCGGGAGTAGCGGGGGGGCCGCAGATACGCAGTATTTT. Residues: CASGSSGGAADTQYF.

This sequence joins TRBV2 and TRBJ1-5, with 8 bases that match TRBD1. The trim removed 6 bases at V and 2 bases at J, leaving 12 bases unmatched. CDR3 length equals 17 residues. Germline values: CDR1 SNHLY, CDR2 FYNNEI. The CDR3 DNA sequence: TGTGCCAGCAGCCAGATCAGGGGGCGCGTAGGCAATCAGCCCCAGCATTTT. This translates into CASSQIRGRVGNQPQHF.

J is TRBJ2-7 and V is TRBV2; D is perhaps TRBD1 (6 bases). Germline loops: CDR1 SNHLY, CDR2 FYNNEI. V was cut by 5 bases and J by 1 base, with 9 bases left in between. This CDR3 has 13 amino acids. The CDR3 spells CASSRQESYEQYF. DNA for the CDR3: TGTGCCAGCAGTCGACAGGAGTCCTACGAGCAGTACTTC.